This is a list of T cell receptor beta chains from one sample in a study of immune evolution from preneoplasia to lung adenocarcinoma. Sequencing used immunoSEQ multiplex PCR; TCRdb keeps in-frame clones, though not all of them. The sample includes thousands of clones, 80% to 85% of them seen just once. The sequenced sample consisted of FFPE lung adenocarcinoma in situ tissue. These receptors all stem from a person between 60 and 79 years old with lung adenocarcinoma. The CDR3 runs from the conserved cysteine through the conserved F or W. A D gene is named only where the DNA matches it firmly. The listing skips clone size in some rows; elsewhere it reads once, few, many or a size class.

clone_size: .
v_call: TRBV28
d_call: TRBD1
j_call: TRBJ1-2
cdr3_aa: CASSLLGQGAEGYTF
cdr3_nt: TGTGCCAGCAGTTTACTCGGACAGGGGGCGGAGGGCTACACCTTC

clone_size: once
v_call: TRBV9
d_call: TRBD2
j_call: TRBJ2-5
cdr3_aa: CASSHLGLVKETQYF
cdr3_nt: TGTGCCAGCAGCCACTTGGGACTAGTCAAAGAGACCCAGTACTTC

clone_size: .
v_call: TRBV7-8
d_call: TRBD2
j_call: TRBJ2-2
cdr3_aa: CASSPLASSGGLTGELFF
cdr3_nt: TGTGCCAGCAGCCCCCTTGCGAGTAGCGGGGGGCTCACCGGGGAGCTGTTTTTT

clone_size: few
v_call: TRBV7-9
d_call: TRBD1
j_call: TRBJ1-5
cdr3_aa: CATTGGLGDNQPQHF
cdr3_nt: TGTGCCACAACAGGGGGCCTAGGGGACAATCAGCCCCAGCATTTT

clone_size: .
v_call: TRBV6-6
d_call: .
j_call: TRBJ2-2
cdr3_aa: CASRPGNKRGELFF
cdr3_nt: TGTGCCAGCAGACCCGGGAACAAAAGGGGGGAGCTGTTTTTT

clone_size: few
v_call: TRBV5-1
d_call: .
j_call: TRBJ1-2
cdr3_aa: CASSLGGFYGYTF
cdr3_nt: TGCGCCAGCAGCTTGGGAGGGTTCTATGGCTACACCTTC

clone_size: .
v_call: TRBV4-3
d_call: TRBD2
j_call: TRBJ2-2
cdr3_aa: CASSQDETSGSNTGELFF
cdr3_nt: TGCGCCAGCAGCCAAGATGAGACTAGCGGTTCGAACACCGGGGAGCTGTTTTTT

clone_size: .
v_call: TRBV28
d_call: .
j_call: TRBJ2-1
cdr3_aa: CASSFSVGALEQFF
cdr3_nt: TGTGCCAGCAGTTTTTCTGTGGGGGCGCTTGAGCAGTTCTTC

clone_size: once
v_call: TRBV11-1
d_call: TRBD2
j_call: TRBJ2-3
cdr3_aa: CASSLEGRGGTDTQYF
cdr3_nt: TGTGCCAGCAGCTTAGAAGGCCGGGGGGGCACAGATACGCAGTATTTT

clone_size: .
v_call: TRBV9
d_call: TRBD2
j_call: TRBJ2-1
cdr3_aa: CASSVSGGATYNEQFF
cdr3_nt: TGTGCCAGCAGCGTATCGGGGGGGGCGACTTACAATGAGCAGTTCTTC

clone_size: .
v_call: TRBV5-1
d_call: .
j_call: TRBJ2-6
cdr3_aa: CASSLGSSGANVLTF
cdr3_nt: TGCGCCAGCAGCTTGGGGAGCTCTGGGGCCAACGTCCTGACTTTC

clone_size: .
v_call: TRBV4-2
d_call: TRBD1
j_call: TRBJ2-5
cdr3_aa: CASSWDRGLGETQYF
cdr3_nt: TGTGCCAGCAGCTGGGACAGGGGGCTGGGTGAGACCCAGTACTTC

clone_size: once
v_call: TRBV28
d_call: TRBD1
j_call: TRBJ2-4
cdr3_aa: CASSPAGTGSNIQYF
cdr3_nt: TGTGCCAGCAGTCCGGCCGGGACAGGGAGTAACATTCAGTACTTC

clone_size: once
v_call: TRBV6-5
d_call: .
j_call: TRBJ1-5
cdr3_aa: CASSSGGPEHF
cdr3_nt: TGTGCCAGCAGTTCGGGGGGACCGGAGCATTTT

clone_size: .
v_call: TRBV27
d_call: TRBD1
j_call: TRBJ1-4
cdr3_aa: CASSSEVDRGGKLFF
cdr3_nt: TGTGCCAGCAGTTCAGAAGTCGACAGGGGTGGAAAACTGTTTTTT

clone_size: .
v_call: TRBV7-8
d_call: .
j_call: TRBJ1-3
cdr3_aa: CASSLGGGASGNTIYF
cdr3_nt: TGTGCCAGCAGCTTAGGTGGCGGGGCCTCTGGAAACACCATATATTTT

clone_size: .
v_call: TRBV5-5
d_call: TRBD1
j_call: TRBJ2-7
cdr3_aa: CASSLAGQGGYEQYF
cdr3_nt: TGTGCCAGCAGCTTGGCGGGACAGGGGGGATACGAGCAGTACTTC

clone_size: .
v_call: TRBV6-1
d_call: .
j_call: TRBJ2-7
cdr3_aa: CASTLGTGPYEQYF
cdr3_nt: TGTGCCAGCACCTTGGGGACTGGCCCCTACGAGCAGTACTTC

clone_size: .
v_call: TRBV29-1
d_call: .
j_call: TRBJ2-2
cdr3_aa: CSVERQNTGELFF
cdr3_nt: TGCAGCGTTGAAAGGCAGAACACCGGGGAGCTGTTTTTT

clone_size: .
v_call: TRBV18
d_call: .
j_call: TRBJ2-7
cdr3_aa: CASSPGGPSSYEQYF
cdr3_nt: TGTGCCAGCTCCCCCGGGGGCCCCAGCTCCTACGAGCAGTACTTC

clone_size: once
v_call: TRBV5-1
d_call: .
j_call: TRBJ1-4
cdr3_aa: CASKGPNEKLFF
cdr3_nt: TGCGCCAGCAAGGGACCTAATGAAAAACTGTTTTTT

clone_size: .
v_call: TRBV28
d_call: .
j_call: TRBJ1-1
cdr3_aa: CASSPGRGAFF
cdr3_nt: TGTGCCAGCAGTCCCGGGAGGGGAGCTTTCTTT

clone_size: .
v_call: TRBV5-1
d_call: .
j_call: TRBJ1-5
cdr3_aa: CASSLVPGGGQPQHF
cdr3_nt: TGCGCCAGCAGCTTGGTCCCGGGAGGTGGCCAGCCCCAGCATTTT

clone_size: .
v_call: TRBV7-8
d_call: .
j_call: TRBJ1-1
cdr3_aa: CASSLVVGANTEAFF
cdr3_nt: TGTGCCAGCAGCTTAGTTGTAGGGGCGAACACTGAAGCTTTCTTT

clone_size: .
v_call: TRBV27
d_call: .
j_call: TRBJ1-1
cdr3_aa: CASSQGRTTEAFF
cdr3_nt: TGTGCCAGCAGTCAAGGACGGACCACTGAAGCTTTCTTT

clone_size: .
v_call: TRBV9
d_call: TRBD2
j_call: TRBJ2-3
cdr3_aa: CASSTSGLGDTQYF
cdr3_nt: TGTGCCAGCAGCACTAGCGGGTTAGGAGATACGCAGTATTTT

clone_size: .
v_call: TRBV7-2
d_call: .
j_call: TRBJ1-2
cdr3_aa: CASSSYRLSVYGYTF
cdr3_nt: TGTGCCAGCAGCTCCTACAGGTTATCCGTATATGGCTACACCTTC

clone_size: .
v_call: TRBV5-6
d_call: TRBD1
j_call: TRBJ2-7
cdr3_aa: CASSWRTGGYEQYF
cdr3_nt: TGTGCCAGCAGCTGGAGGACAGGGGGCTACGAGCAGTACTTC

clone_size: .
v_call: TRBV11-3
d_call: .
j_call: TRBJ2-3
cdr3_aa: CASSHRGTDTQYF
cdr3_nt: TGTGCCAGCAGCCACAGGGGCACAGATACGCAGTATTTT

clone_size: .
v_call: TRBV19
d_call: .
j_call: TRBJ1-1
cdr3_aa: CASSIDGDTEAFF
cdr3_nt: TGTGCCAGTAGTATAGACGGGGACACTGAAGCTTTCTTT

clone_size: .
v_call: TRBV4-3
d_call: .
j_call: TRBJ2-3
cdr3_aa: CASSQGATDTQYF
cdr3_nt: TGCGCCAGCAGCCAGGGAGCGACAGATACGCAGTATTTT

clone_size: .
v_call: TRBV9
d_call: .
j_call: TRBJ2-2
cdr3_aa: CASSPPNTGELFF
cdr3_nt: TGTGCCAGCAGCCCACCGAACACCGGGGAGCTGTTTTTT